This TCR beta chain appears in the sequencing data of a study of blood T cell repertoires in COVID-19. Libraries were prepared by immunoSEQ multiplex PCR; TCRdb keeps only in-frame clonotypes and omits some of them. This sample yields over 200,000 clones, of which around 90% are seen a single time; more than 5.5% belongs to the top ten. The source of this sequence is a man between 60 and 75 years old who had recovered from COVID-19. The sequencing sample was made of peripheral blood.

DNA for the CDR3: TGCGCCAGCAGCTTGATGGACAGCGGTGACACCATATATTTT. This translates into CASSLMDSGDTIYF. The chain has TRBV5-1 and TRBJ1-3; perhaps TRBD1 as D (6 bases). Trimming shortened V by 1 base and J by 8 bases, and 13 bases separated the two germline ends. Germline CDR1 and CDR2: SGHRS and YFSETQ. This CDR3 spans 14 amino acids.